One sample yielded the 32 T cell receptor beta chains listed below, sequenced in a study of T cells after yellow fever vaccination. MiXCR was run by TCRdb on the 5' RACE reads, yielding one entry per CDR3 protein. The sample holds 150,000 to 200,000 distinct CDR3 sequences, more than 9.5% seen once. The sample here was CD8+ T cells sorted from PBMCs, taken 15 days after the yellow fever booster vaccination. Receptor source: a man aged 18 to 35 who received the YFV17D yellow fever vaccine.

V usage is TRBV14 and J usage is TRBJ2-3; D uncertain. V was clipped by 1 base and J by 6 bases, with 8 bases between them. The CDR3 runs to 13 residues. Germline CDR1 is SGHDN and CDR2 is FVKESK. CDR3 protein: CASSQVTWDTQYF. CDR3 DNA sequence: TGTGCCAGCAGCCAAGTGACATGGGATACGCAGTATTTT.

V and J are TRBV7-9 and TRBJ2-3, with TRBD2 matching 7 bases. Germline CDR1 and CDR2: SEHNR and FQNEAQ (reference sequence). The V and J ends lost 5 bases and 5 bases, in that order; junction bases with no gene match: 10. The CDR3 loop spans 15 amino acids. As DNA, the CDR3 is TGTGCCAGCAGCAGTGGACTAGGAACAGAAGATACGCAGTATTTT. It codes for CASSSGLGTEDTQYF.

V usage is TRBV7-2 and J usage is TRBJ1-2; 8 nucleotides align to TRBD1. Losses at the gene ends were 1 base for V and 2 bases for J; bases not matched to a gene: 3. The length of the CDR3 is 15 residues. CDR1 SGHTA and CDR2 FQGNSA come from the germline V gene. The CDR3 spells CASSLGTGPNYGYTF. For the CDR3, the DNA is TGTGCCAGCAGCTTAGGGACAGGGCCGAACTATGGCTACACCTTC.

The chain has TRBV30 and TRBJ2-1, with D tentatively TRBD2 (6 bases). Germline values: CDR1 GTSNPN, CDR2 SVGIG (reference sequence). The CDR3 covers 12 residues. V was cut by 5 bases and J by 8 bases, with 13 bases left in between. The CDR3, as DNA: TGTGCCTGGGGTGGGGGGTCCGATGAGCAGTTCTTC. Amino acids: CAWGGGSDEQFF.

This clonotype was seen only a few times. The CDR3 region is CASSSTESYEQYV. CDR3 nucleotides: TGTGCCAGCAGCTCTACGGAGTCCTACGAGCAGTACGTC. The chain links TRBV5-6 to TRBJ2-7; D gene uncertain. V lost 3 bases and J 1 base, leaving 8 bases between the germline ends. Germline loops: CDR1 SGHDT, CDR2 YYEEEE. The CDR3 totals 13 residues.

The J gene is TRBJ2-1, the V gene TRBV6-1; D may be TRBD1 (6 bases). The length of the CDR3 is 16 residues. V lost 5 bases and J lost 4, with 18 bases in between. Germline V gene data show CDR1 as MNHNS and CDR2 as SASEGT. In nucleotides, the CDR3 is TGTGCCAGCAGTTCAAGGACAGCAGGACCGTACAATGAGCAGTTCTTC. Protein: CASSSRTAGPYNEQFF.

This clonotype was counted at least ten times. The chain combines TRBV5-1 with TRBJ1-1, with a tentative D call TRBD1 (6 bases). Per the germline V gene, CDR1 is SGHRS and CDR2 is YFSETQ. The CDR3 is 16 amino acids. With 0 bases removed from V and 1 base from J, the gap between germline ends came to 13 bases. The CDR3 loop reads CASSLALAGENTEAFF. CDR3 sequence (DNA): TGCGCCAGCAGCTTGGCCTTGGCAGGGGAGAACACTGAAGCTTTCTTT.

This chain connects TRBV7-2 to TRBJ2-1; D is undetermined. Germline assignment: CDR1 SGHTA and CDR2 FQGNSA. This CDR3 is built from 13 residues. Trimming cost V 9 bases and J 1 base, with 10 bases left between them. In DNA form, the CDR3 reads TGTGCCAGTCTCGACTCGTCCTACAATGAGCAGTTCTTC. Amino acids: CASLDSSYNEQFF.

This clonotype was found a few times. The chain is built from TRBV5-6 and TRBJ1-1, with D unclear. V shed 5 bases and J shed 3 bases, with 11 bases lying between them. CDR1 and CDR2 from the germline V gene are SGHDT and YYEEEE. The CDR3 consists of 13 residues. The CDR3 DNA is TGTGCCAGCAGGGAGGGCGGATACACTGAAGCTTTCTTT. Protein sequence: CASREGGYTEAFF. The full variable domain, in which reference TRBV5-6 and TRBJ1-1 provide the parts outside the CDR3, is DAGVTQSPTHLIKTRGQQVTLRCSPKSGHDTVSWYQQALGQGPQFIFQYYEEEERQRGNFPDRFSGHQFPNYSSELNVNALLLGDSALYLCASREGGYTEAFFGQGTRLTVV.

The chain uses TRBV25-1 and TRBJ2-7; D not certain. Trimming took 4 bases from V and 3 from J, leaving 10 bases between them. Germline V gene lookup returns CDR1 MGHDK and CDR2 SYGVNS. The CDR3 loop spans 13 amino acids. The CDR3 bases are TGTGCCAGCAGTGGCCGGCCTCGCTACGAGCAGTACTTC. It specifies CASSGRPRYEQYF.

Many counts were recorded for this clonotype. As DNA, the CDR3 is TGCAGCGCCGATTACATGAACACTGAAGCTTTCTTT. Translated, it gives CSADYMNTEAFF. This chain links TRBV29-1 with TRBJ1-1; D remains ambiguous. From germline, CDR1 is SQVTM and CDR2 ANQGSEA. Trimming removed 7 bases from V and 0 bases from J, with 9 bases in between. The CDR3 spans 12 residues.

In its sample, this clonotype was seen a few times. V usage is TRBV18 and J usage is TRBJ2-7; D unresolved. Germline CDR1 is KGHSH and CDR2 is LQKENI. V was pared by 3 bases and J by 3 bases, with 9 bases between. CDR3 length equals 13 residues. CDR3 coding DNA: TGTGCCAGCTCACCGACCGGTAACTACGAGCAGTACTTC. Its protein product is CASSPTGNYEQYF.

The sample holds a few counts of this clonotype. The rearrangement joins TRBV10-2 to TRBJ2-7, with 11 bases identical to TRBD2. The ends lost 6 bases at V and 0 bases at J; junction bases unmatched: 4. The CDR3 extends over 15 amino acids. CDR1 is WSHSY, CDR2 SAAADI, per germline. The CDR3 loop reads CASRGTSGYSYEQYF. CDR3 in DNA: TGCGCCAGCAGAGGGACTAGCGGATACTCCTACGAGCAGTACTTC.

A few counts support this clonotype. The chain links TRBV7-9 to TRBJ2-3; possible D gene TRBD1, 6 bases. This CDR3 region has 15 residues. V was clipped by 4 bases and J by 5 bases, with 16 bases between them. The germline gives CDR1 SEHNR, CDR2 FQNEAQ (reference sequence). The DNA of the CDR3 is TGTGCCAGCAGCTCGACCCATGAGGGGGTAGATACGCAGTATTTT. Translation: CASSSTHEGVDTQYF.

The chain links TRBV27 to TRBJ1-1; TRBD1 matches at 8 bases. V trimming: 5 bases; J trimming: 6 bases; junction bases outside the gene matches: 8. Germline V lookup: CDR1 MNHEY, CDR2 SMNVEV (reference sequence). The CDR3 spans 14 residues. The CDR3 nucleotides are TGTGCCAGCAGTCCCCGGACAGGGTGGGCTGAAGCTTTCTTT. The encoded protein is CASSPRTGWAEAFF.

This clonotype was counted between two and nine times. For the CDR3, the DNA is TGTGCCAGCAGCGCCTCGGGACAGGACTACGAGCAGTACGTC. This translates into CASSASGQDYEQYV. This chain joins TRBV7-9 and TRBJ2-7, with 8 bases that match TRBD1. Germline trimming cut 5 bases from V and 3 bases from J; bases unmatched to any gene: 6. Germline lookup yields CDR1 SEHNR and CDR2 FQNEAQ (reference sequence). This CDR3 is 14 amino acids long.

The table lists this clonotype with many counts. The J gene is TRBJ2-1, the V gene TRBV4-1; 8 bases line up with TRBD2. The V and J ends lost 2 bases and 7 bases, in that order; junction bases with no gene match: 13. Germline loops: CDR1 MGHRA, CDR2 YSYEKL. This CDR3 is built from 17 residues. The CDR3 bases are TGCGCCAGCAGCCAACGGCGGGGGGCCTTCTGGGATAATGAGCAGTTCTTC. This sequence encodes CASSQRRGAFWDNEQFF.

This clonotype turned up a few times. The chain recombines TRBV6-2 or TRBV6-3 with TRBJ2-7; D remains unclear. The V end lost 2 bases, the J end lost 2 bases, and 7 bases lay between the germline ends. The CDR3 consists of 13 residues. Germline loops: CDR1 MNHEY, CDR2 SVGEGT. The CDR3 reads CASSYAGPYEQYF. DNA for the CDR3: TGTGCCAGCAGTTACGCCGGACCCTACGAGCAGTACTTC.

The V and J genes are TRBV6-2 or TRBV6-3 and TRBJ2-5; 10 bases are shared with TRBD1. Germline CDR1 reads MNHEY; CDR2 reads SVGEGT. CDR3 size: 15 residues. J lost 5 bases, V lost 2 bases, and 5 bases had no gene match. The CDR3 DNA reads TGTGCCAGCAGTTACCCGGGACAGGGGTTGGAGACCCAGTACTTC. It yields the protein CASSYPGQGLETQYF.

This clonotype was seen a few times. J is TRBJ2-5 and V is TRBV7-9; D possibly corresponds to TRBD2 (5 bases). The CDR3 consists of 14 residues. V gave up 5 bases and J gave up 5 bases, with 15 bases separating them. The germline V gene has CDR1 SEHNR and CDR2 FQNEAQ (reference sequence). The CDR3 region has the DNA TGTGCCAGCAGCGAGCCCCGGGGTTGGGAGACCCAGTACTTC. Translation: CASSEPRGWETQYF.

The table lists this clonotype with many counts. The chain carries TRBV15 and TRBJ1-2; the D is unclear. Trimming cost V 2 bases and J 6 bases, with 10 bases left between them. This CDR3 contains 13 residues. Germline CDR1 and CDR2: LNHNV and YYDKDF (reference sequence). CDR3 sequence: CATSRTLSDGYTF. CDR3 DNA: TGTGCCACCAGCAGAACTCTGAGCGATGGCTACACCTTC.

This sequence joins TRBV5-1 and TRBJ2-1; 9 nucleotides agree with TRBD1. Germline-derived CDR1 and CDR2 are SGHRS and YFSETQ. V shed 4 bases and J 5 bases; nucleotides not matched to a gene: 1. The CDR3 extends over 13 amino acids. CDR3 protein: CASSDRGDNEQFF. The CDR3, as DNA: TGCGCCAGCAGCGACAGGGGGGACAATGAGCAGTTCTTC.

V and J are TRBV20-1 and TRBJ1-3, with D possibly TRBD1 on 5 matching bases. The CDR3 runs 16 residues. Germline values: CDR1 DFQATT, CDR2 SNEGSKA (reference sequence). V was pared by 5 bases and J by 0 bases, with 17 bases between. The DNA of the CDR3 is TGCAGTGCTGACTCGAGGGACGTTGCCTCTGGAAACACCATATATTTT. It specifies CSADSRDVASGNTIYF.

This chain links TRBV5-4 with TRBJ2-1; TRBD1 aligns across 7 bases. J gave up 6 bases and V 0 bases, and 3 bases lay outside the gene matches. This CDR3 is 14 amino acids long. The germline gives CDR1 SGHNT, CDR2 YYREEE (reference sequence). CDR3: CASSLAAGGNEQFF. In DNA, the CDR3 is TGTGCCAGCAGCTTGGCAGCAGGGGGCAATGAGCAGTTCTTC.

This clonotype was counted many times. This chain joins TRBV12-3 or TRBV12-4 and TRBJ1-1; D is unclear. The CDR3 is 13 amino acids. Trimming pared 3 bases from V and 2 bases from J, leaving 7 bases between. The CDR3 protein is CASSFEGNTEAFF. In DNA, the CDR3 is TGTGCCAGCAGTTTTGAGGGAAACACTGAAGCTTTCTTT.

This clonotype was counted between two and nine times. The chain has TRBV4-3 and TRBJ1-5; D call uncertain. V was shortened by 0 bases and J by 7 bases, with 13 bases between the two germline ends. The CDR3 has 15 residues. The germline V gene encodes CDR1 LGHNA and CDR2 YSLEER. CDR3 sequence: CASSQDPQGGQPQHF. The CDR3 nucleotides read TGCGCCAGCAGCCAAGATCCCCAAGGAGGGCAGCCCCAGCATTTT.

This clonotype was found many times. The gene calls are TRBV12-3 or TRBV12-4 and TRBJ2-7; 10 positions match TRBD1. CDR3 length: 13 residues. Trimming at V came to 3 bases and at J to 7 bases, leaving 3 bases not matched to a gene. The CDR3 is CASSFRTGGEQYF. For the CDR3, the DNA is TGTGCCAGCAGTTTTCGGACAGGGGGAGAGCAGTACTTC.

The V call is TRBV3-1, the J call TRBJ1-5; no clear D gene. Germline V lookup: CDR1 LGHDT, CDR2 YNNKEL (reference sequence). The V and J ends lost 8 bases and 3 bases respectively, with 14 bases between them. This CDR3 spans 14 amino acids. CDR3 region: CASAPDGDNQPQHF. As DNA, the CDR3 is TGTGCCAGCGCCCCGGACGGAGACAATCAGCCCCAGCATTTT.

This clonotype was counted between two and nine times. V usage is TRBV5-1 and J usage is TRBJ1-1, with D possibly being TRBD1 (6 bases). Per germline, CDR1 SGHRS and CDR2 YFSETQ. This CDR3 is 16 amino acids long. V was clipped by 1 base and J by 1 base, with 14 bases between them. The chain's CDR3 is CASSLIGLGANTEAFF. CDR3 DNA sequence: TGCGCCAGCAGCTTGATAGGGTTGGGGGCGAACACTGAAGCTTTCTTT.

This chain links TRBV2 with TRBJ2-5; possible D gene TRBD1, 6 bases. From germline, CDR1 is SNHLY and CDR2 FYNNEI. The CDR3 is 15 amino acids. Trimming took off 4 bases at V and 4 bases at J, with 16 bases between the two ends. For the CDR3, the DNA is TGTGCCAGCAGTGGGAAAACAGGGAGAGGAGAGACCCAGTACTTC. It is translated as CASSGKTGRGETQYF.

This chain links TRBV6-6 with TRBJ2-3; unclear D gene. V was pared by 4 bases and J by 0 bases, with 11 bases between. Germline V gene lookup returns CDR1 MNHNY and CDR2 SVGAGI (reference sequence). The CDR3 runs 15 residues. The CDR3 sequence is CASSSDGFSTDTQYF. The DNA of the CDR3 is TGTGCCAGCAGTTCAGATGGTTTTAGCACAGATACGCAGTATTTT.

This clonotype was found a few times. This chain uses TRBV4-3 with TRBJ1-5; D not resolved. V lost 4 bases, J lost 7 bases, and 11 bases lay in between. This CDR3 contains 13 residues. Germline assignment: CDR1 LGHNA and CDR2 YSLEER. CDR3 amino acids: CASSPGEEQPQHF. Written as DNA, the CDR3 is TGCGCCAGCAGCCCCGGGGAGGAACAGCCCCAGCATTTT.